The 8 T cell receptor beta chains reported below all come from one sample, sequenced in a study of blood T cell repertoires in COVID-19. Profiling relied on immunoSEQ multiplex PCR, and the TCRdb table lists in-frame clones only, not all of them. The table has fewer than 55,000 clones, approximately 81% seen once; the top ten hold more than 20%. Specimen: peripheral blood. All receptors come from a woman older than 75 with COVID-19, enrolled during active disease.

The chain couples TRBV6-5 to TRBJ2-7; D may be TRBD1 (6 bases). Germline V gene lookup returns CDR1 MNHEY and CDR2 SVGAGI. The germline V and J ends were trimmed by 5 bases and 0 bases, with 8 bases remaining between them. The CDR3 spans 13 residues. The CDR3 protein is CASSTGSSYEQYF. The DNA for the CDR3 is TGTGCCAGCAGTACAGGGTCCTCCTACGAGCAGTACTTC.

For the CDR3, the DNA is TGTGCCAGCTCACCACCGGGACTAGCGGGACCTATGAACACCGGGGAGCTGTTTTTT. Translated, it gives CASSPPGLAGPMNTGELFF. The chain combines TRBV18 with TRBJ2-2; 13 nucleotides line up with TRBD2. Germline V lookup: CDR1 KGHSH, CDR2 LQKENI. This CDR3 has 19 amino acids. Germline trimming cut 0 bases from V and 1 base from J; bases unmatched to any gene: 5. Drawing the rest from reference TRBV18 and TRBJ2-2, the complete variable domain is NAGVMQNPRHLVRRRGQEARLRCSPMKGHSHVYWYRQLPEEGLKFMVYLQKENIIDESGMPKERFSAEFPKEGPSILRIQQVVRGDSAAYFCASSPPGLAGPMNTGELFFGEGSRLTVL.

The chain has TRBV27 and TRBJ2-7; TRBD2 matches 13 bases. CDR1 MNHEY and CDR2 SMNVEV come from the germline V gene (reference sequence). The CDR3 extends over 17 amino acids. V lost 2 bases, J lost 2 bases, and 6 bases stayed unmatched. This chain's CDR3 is CASSLRRLAGGTYEQYF. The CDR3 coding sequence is TGTGCCAGCAGTTTACGACGACTAGCGGGAGGAACCTACGAGCAGTACTTC.

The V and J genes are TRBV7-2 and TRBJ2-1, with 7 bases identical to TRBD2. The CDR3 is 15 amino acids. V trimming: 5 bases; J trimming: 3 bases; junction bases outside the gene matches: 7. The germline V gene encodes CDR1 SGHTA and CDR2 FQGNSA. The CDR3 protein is CASSPETSHYNEQFF. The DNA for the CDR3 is TGTGCCAGCAGCCCAGAGACTAGCCACTACAATGAGCAGTTCTTC.

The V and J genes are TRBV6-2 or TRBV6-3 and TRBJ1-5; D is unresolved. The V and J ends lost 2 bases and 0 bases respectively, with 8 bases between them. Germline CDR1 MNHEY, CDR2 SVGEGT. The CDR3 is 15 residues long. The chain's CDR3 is CASSYPQASNQPQHF. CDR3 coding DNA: TGTGCCAGCAGTTACCCGCAGGCTAGCAATCAGCCCCAGCATTTT.

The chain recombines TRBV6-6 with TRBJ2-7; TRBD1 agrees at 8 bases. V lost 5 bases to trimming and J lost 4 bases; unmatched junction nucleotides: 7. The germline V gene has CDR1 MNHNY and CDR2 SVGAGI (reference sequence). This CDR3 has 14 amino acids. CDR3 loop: CASSQTGGTYEQYF. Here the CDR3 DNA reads TGTGCCAGCAGTCAAACAGGGGGAACTTACGAGCAGTACTTC.

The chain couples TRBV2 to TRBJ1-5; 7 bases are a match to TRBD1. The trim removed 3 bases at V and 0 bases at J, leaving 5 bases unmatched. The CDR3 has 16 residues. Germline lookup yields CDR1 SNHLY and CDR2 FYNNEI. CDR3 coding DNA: TGTGCCAGCAGTGAGGGGGACAGAATTAGCAATCAGCCCCAGCATTTT. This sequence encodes CASSEGDRISNQPQHF.

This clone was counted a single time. The CDR3 DNA is TGTGCCAGCAGCCTAACTAGCGGGAGTCGCAATGAGCAGTTCTTC. It translates to CASSLTSGSRNEQFF. The rearrangement joins TRBV7-2 to TRBJ2-1; TRBD2 agrees at 11 bases. The length of the CDR3 is 15 residues. Germline loops: CDR1 SGHTA, CDR2 FQGNSA. The ends lost 5 bases at V and 6 bases at J; junction bases unmatched: 6. Based on the CDR3 plus reference TRBV7-2 and TRBJ2-1, the full variable domain is GAGVSQSPSNKVTEKGKDVELRCDPISGHTALYWYRQSLGQGLEFLIYFQGNSAPDKSGLPSDRFSAERTGGSVSTLTIQRTQQEDSAVYLCASSLTSGSRNEQFFGPGTRLTVL.